The 24 T cell receptor beta chains presented below share a single source sample, sequenced in a study of T-cell memory formation after mild COVID-19. TCRdb re-called the 5' RACE reads with MiXCR, one entry per CDR3 protein. The table includes some 300,000 distinct CDR3 sequences, 20% to 25% detected once. Sequencing was performed on PBMCs or a T cell subset sorted from them (not recorded which). These receptor sequences come from a man aged 18 to 30 who had mild COVID-19 (a few samples of this study predate the infection). Cell type and time point are not known.

V usage is TRBV6-1 and J usage is TRBJ1-2; a possible D gene is TRBD1 (6 bases). The CDR3 is 15 residues long. CDR1 MNHNS and CDR2 SASEGT come from the germline V gene. V dropped 0 bases and J dropped 5 bases, with 13 bases sitting between them. The CDR3 loop reads CASSEATGVGYGYTF. For the CDR3, the DNA is TGTGCCAGCAGTGAAGCGACAGGAGTGGGGTATGGCTACACCTTC.

The chain carries TRBV5-1 and TRBJ2-1; 13 bases match TRBD2. Per the germline V gene, CDR1 is SGHRS and CDR2 is YFSETQ. The J segment lost 8 bases and the V segment lost 4 bases, leaving 6 bases of the junction unmatched. The CDR3 has 15 residues. The CDR3 nucleotides are TGCGCCAGCAGCGCAACACTAGCGGGGGGGTATGAGCAGTTCTTC. Its translation is CASSATLAGGYEQFF.

The chain recombines TRBV5-6 with TRBJ1-6; 8 bases are a match to TRBD1. The CDR3 covers 15 residues. Germline V gene lookup returns CDR1 SGHDT and CDR2 YYEEEE. After removal of 1 base from V and 8 bases from J, the junction contained 5 bases not matched to a gene. CDR3 coding DNA: TGTGCCAGCAGCTTGTCGGACAGGGTTTATTCACCCCTCCACTTT. As protein: CASSLSDRVYSPLHF.

This clonotype was counted a few times. The rearrangement links TRBV6-5 to TRBJ2-4; D gene unclear. Trimming shortened V by 0 bases and J by 8 bases, and 11 bases separated the two germline ends. Germline V CDR1 and CDR2: MNHEY, SVGAGI. The CDR3 is 14 residues long. The CDR3 is CASSYSGLKDIQYF. The CDR3 region has the DNA TGTGCCAGCAGTTACTCAGGGCTCAAGGACATTCAGTACTTC.

V is TRBV5-4 and J is TRBJ1-5; D gene unclear. Germline V CDR1 and CDR2: SGHNT, YYREEE (reference sequence). V shed 7 bases and J shed 7 bases, with 21 bases lying between them. The CDR3 is made up of 15 amino acids. The CDR3 here is CASSRVLVGAQPQHF. Here the CDR3 DNA reads TGTGCCAGCTCAAGGGTTTTAGTGGGCGCCCAGCCCCAGCATTTT.

This chain uses TRBV5-1 with TRBJ1-2; D is unclear. The CDR3 sequence is 13 residues long. Germline V gene sequence: CDR1 SGHRS, CDR2 YFSETQ. Trimming took off 5 bases at V and 3 bases at J, with 11 bases between the two ends. The CDR3 sequence is CASRSTGHYGYTF. The CDR3 nucleotides are TGCGCCAGCAGATCGACCGGGCACTATGGCTACACCTTC. Full variable domain (rest looked up from reference TRBV5-1 and TRBJ1-2): KAGVTQTPRYLIKTRGQQVTLSCSPISGHRSVSWYQQTPGQGLQFLFEYFSETQRNKGNFPGRFSGRQFSNSRSEMNVSTLELGDSALYLCASRSTGHYGYTFGSGTRLTVV.

This clonotype was seen at least ten times. The chain links TRBV7-2 to TRBJ2-5; 7 nucleotides agree with TRBD2. The CDR3 extends over 15 amino acids. V lost 0 bases, J lost 1 base, and 2 bases stayed unmatched. The germline CDR1 and CDR2 sequences are SGHTA and FQGNSA. CDR3 sequence: CASSLAGTTQETQYF. CDR3 bases: TGTGCCAGCAGCTTAGCCGGGACTACCCAAGAGACCCAGTACTTC.

CDR3 DNA sequence: TGTGCCAGCAGCGGCCACACCTACGAGCAGTACTTC. It specifies CASSGHTYEQYF. The rearrangement links TRBV9 to TRBJ2-7; D remains ambiguous. Germline lookup yields CDR1 SGDLS and CDR2 YYNGEE. The V and J ends lost 3 bases and 2 bases respectively, with 6 bases between them. The CDR3 totals 12 residues.

The sample holds many counts of this clonotype. The rearrangement links TRBV11-2 to TRBJ2-5; the D call may be TRBD1 or TRBD2 (5 bases each). The V gene's germline CDR1 is SGHAT and CDR2 FQNNGV. Trimming cost V 3 bases and J 3 bases, with 20 bases left between them. The CDR3 extends over 17 amino acids. The chain's CDR3 is CASSLGQVEVGEETQYF. CDR3 bases: TGTGCCAGCAGCTTGGGGCAGGTGGAGGTCGGGGAAGAGACCCAGTACTTC.

This rearrangement joins TRBV20-1 to TRBJ2-3, with TRBD1 identical over 9 bases. The V segment lost 1 base and the J segment 4 bases; nucleotides outside the gene matches: 3. Germline-derived CDR1 and CDR2 are DFQATT and SNEGSKA (reference sequence). CDR3 length equals 14 residues. The CDR3 nucleotides read TGCAGTGCTAGAGTTCGGGACAGGGCAGATACGCAGTATTTT. The encoded protein is CSARVRDRADTQYF.

This clonotype was picked up a small number of times. The gene calls are TRBV20-1 and TRBJ2-1; D unclear. The CDR3 extends over 13 amino acids. Deletions cut 0 bases from V and 9 bases from J, with 12 bases between. Germline CDR1 is DFQATT and CDR2 is SNEGSKA (reference sequence). The CDR3 region is CSARDLASSEQFF. DNA of the CDR3: TGCAGTGCTAGAGATCTCGCCTCCAGTGAGCAGTTCTTC.

This clonotype was counted a few times. The chain joins TRBV27 to TRBJ2-3, with TRBD1 matching 7 bases. The CDR3 runs 16 residues. The V and J ends lost 5 bases and 0 bases, in that order; junction bases with no gene match: 8. Germline CDR1 and CDR2: MNHEY and SMNVEV (reference sequence). This CDR3 is CASSGRDRASTDTQYF. DNA of the CDR3: TGTGCCAGCAGTGGAAGGGACAGAGCTAGCACAGATACGCAGTATTTT.

This clonotype was seen only a few times. The chain couples TRBV20-1 to TRBJ1-4; D unresolved. This CDR3 has 12 residues. Germline loops: CDR1 DFQATT, CDR2 SNEGSKA (reference sequence). V lost 3 bases and J 5 bases, leaving 7 bases between the germline ends. The CDR3 reads CSASRGNEKLFF. As DNA, the CDR3 is TGCAGTGCTAGCCGGGGAAATGAAAAACTGTTTTTT.

In its sample, this clonotype was seen many times. J is TRBJ2-7 and V is TRBV20-1; TRBD2 matches 14 bases. V lost 6 bases, J lost 6 bases, and 7 bases stayed unmatched. Germline V gene sequence: CDR1 DFQATT, CDR2 SNEGSKA (reference sequence). CDR3 length equals 14 residues. DNA of the CDR3: TGCAGTGCGTCCGGGACTAGCGGGGGTCTCGAGCAGTACTTC. Its translation: CSASGTSGGLEQYF.

This clonotype showed up just a few times. The chain employs TRBV6-5 and TRBJ1-6; D is perhaps TRBD1 (5 bases). The CDR3 runs 17 residues. Trimming pared 7 bases from V and 4 bases from J, leaving 20 bases between. Germline V CDR1 and CDR2: MNHEY, SVGAGI. This CDR3 reads CASTPFGRGGYNSPLHF. The CDR3 nucleotides are TGTGCCAGCACCCCCTTCGGCCGGGGGGGTTATAATTCACCCCTCCACTTT.

The chain employs TRBV5-1 and TRBJ2-4, with 9 nucleotides matching TRBD1. CDR1 and CDR2 (germline): SGHRS, YFSETQ. V was pared by 0 bases and J by 9 bases, with 7 bases of the junction left unmatched. This CDR3 region has 15 residues. Here the CDR3 reads CASSLGDREEGIQYF. The CDR3 DNA sequence: TGCGCCAGCAGCTTGGGGGACAGGGAGGAGGGCATTCAGTACTTC.

This clonotype was recorded a few times. The chain has TRBV15 and TRBJ2-7, with D maybe TRBD1 (5 bases). Germline CDR1 LNHNV, CDR2 YYDKDF (reference sequence). CDR3 length: 13 residues. Deletions cut 3 bases from V and 9 bases from J, with 15 bases between. The CDR3 spells CATSSEAQGVQYV. CDR3 DNA sequence: TGTGCCACCAGCAGTGAGGCTCAAGGGGTGCAGTACGTC.

The gene calls are TRBV6-5 and TRBJ2-3; 8 bases line up with TRBD2. This CDR3 is 18 amino acids long. V dropped 4 bases and J dropped 6; count of bases not matched to a gene: 18. Per germline, CDR1 MNHEY and CDR2 SVGAGI. Here the CDR3 reads CASSWGGGGSPTADTQYF. Written as DNA, the CDR3 is TGTGCCAGCAGTTGGGGAGGCGGGGGGTCACCTACGGCGGATACGCAGTATTTT.

In this sample, this clonotype turned up a few times. The chain is built from TRBV7-2 and TRBJ2-7; D call uncertain. Germline CDR1 and CDR2: SGHTA and FQGNSA. The CDR3 runs 13 residues. The V gene lost 1 base and the J gene lost 3 bases, with 7 bases spanning the gap. CDR3 DNA: TGTGCCAGCAGCTTAGGCCCAAACTACGAGCAGTACTTC. Encoded protein: CASSLGPNYEQYF.

The CDR3 protein is CASSYRPGDYEQYF. DNA for the CDR3: TGTGCCAGCAGTTACCGTCCAGGGGATTACGAGCAGTACTTC. The V gene is TRBV6-5, the J gene TRBJ2-7, with D possibly matching TRBD1 (6 bases). The V and J ends lost 2 bases and 4 bases respectively, with 12 bases between them. Germline CDR1 is MNHEY and CDR2 is SVGAGI. The CDR3 loop spans 14 amino acids.

A few counts support this clonotype. The V gene is TRBV10-2, the J gene TRBJ2-1, with TRBD2 identical over 11 bases. Germline CDR1 is WSHSY and CDR2 is SAAADI. Trimming at V came to 6 bases and at J to 11 bases, leaving 3 bases not matched to a gene. The CDR3 extends over 12 amino acids. CDR3 DNA sequence: TGCGCCAGCAGCCGGACTAGCGGGCAGCAGTTCTTC. It is translated as CASSRTSGQQFF.

In this sample, this clonotype turned up a few times. V is TRBV5-1 and J is TRBJ2-4; no definite D call. The CDR3 sequence is 13 residues long. Trimming pared 0 bases from V and 3 bases from J, leaving 4 bases between. The germline V gene encodes CDR1 SGHRS and CDR2 YFSETQ. CDR3 bases: TGCGCCAGCAGCTTGGCTGTCAAAAACATTCAGTACTTC. Its protein is CASSLAVKNIQYF.

V usage is TRBV5-6 and J usage is TRBJ2-3; 10 nucleotides agree with TRBD2. The CDR3 has 15 residues. CDR1 and CDR2 (germline): SGHDT, YYEEEE. The V and J ends lost 2 bases and 4 bases, in that order; junction bases with no gene match: 4. CDR3 sequence reads: CASSFGTSEADTQYF. In DNA form, the CDR3 reads TGTGCCAGCAGCTTCGGGACTAGCGAGGCAGATACGCAGTATTTT.

This clonotype has a handful of counts. The chain links TRBV2 to TRBJ2-3; TRBD2 agrees at 9 bases. Germline V CDR1 and CDR2: SNHLY, FYNNEI. Trimming removed 6 bases from V and 5 bases from J; junction bases left unmatched: 9. CDR3 length: 15 amino acids. The CDR3 region has the DNA TGTGCCAGCAGCCCACTTAGCGGGGGAGGAGATACGCAGTATTTT. Translated: CASSPLSGGGDTQYF.